Listed here are 21 T cell receptor beta chains from one sample, sequenced in a study of control samples from healthy donors and cancer patients. TCRdb keeps only in-frame clones here, not all; method: immunoSEQ multiplex PCR. Counted here are 120,000 or so clones, 91% occurring once; the ten biggest clones make up 7.8%. Sequenced: blood. Receptors were obtained from a woman under 30 in good health.

The rearrangement joins TRBV28 to TRBJ1-2, with D possibly being TRBD1 (6 bases). The germline CDR1 and CDR2 sequences are MDHEN and SYDVKM. Trimming took off 7 bases at V and 8 bases at J, with 23 bases between the two ends. CDR3 size: 15 residues. The CDR3 loop is CASTLGAFWARGYTF. Here the CDR3 DNA reads TGTGCCAGCACCTTGGGGGCGTTTTGGGCGCGGGGCTACACCTTC.

V usage is TRBV19 and J usage is TRBJ2-5; 10 nucleotides match TRBD1. With 6 bases clipped from V and 1 base from J, the junction kept 5 bases outside the gene matches. The CDR3 sequence is 15 residues long. Germline lookup yields CDR1 LNHDA and CDR2 SQIVND (reference sequence). The CDR3 here is CASSIGTGAQETQYF. The CDR3 nucleotides read TGTGCCAGTAGCATCGGGACAGGGGCCCAAGAGACCCAGTACTTC.

The chain employs TRBV7-2 and TRBJ2-7, with D tentatively TRBD1 (5 bases). Germline V CDR1 and CDR2: SGHTA, FQGNSA. V was shortened by 1 base and J by 0 bases, with 13 bases between the two germline ends. The CDR3 runs 16 residues. The CDR3 reads CASSLVSDSSSYEQYF. CDR3 DNA: TGTGCCAGCAGCTTAGTATCTGACAGCAGCTCCTACGAGCAGTACTTC. Full variable domain (missing parts from reference TRBV7-2 and TRBJ2-7): GAGVSQSPSNKVTEKGKDVELRCDPISGHTALYWYRQSLGQGLEFLIYFQGNSAPDKSGLPSDRFSAERTGGSVSTLTIQRTQQEDSAVYLCASSLVSDSSSYEQYFGPGTRLTVT.

V is TRBV19 and J is TRBJ1-1; weak D call: TRBD1 (6 bases). The germline V gene encodes CDR1 LNHDA and CDR2 SQIVND (reference sequence). This CDR3 spans 14 amino acids. With 6 bases removed from V and 0 bases from J, the gap between germline ends came to 11 bases. CDR3 coding DNA: TGTGCCAGTAGGCAGGGGCTCATGAACACTGAAGCTTTCTTT. This encodes CASRQGLMNTEAFF.

The CDR3 protein is CASSLVGQGQETQYF. In DNA, the CDR3 is TGCGCCAGCAGCTTGGTCGGACAGGGGCAAGAGACCCAGTACTTC. This chain links TRBV5-1 with TRBJ2-5; 9 nucleotides agree with TRBD1. Germline V gene lookup returns CDR1 SGHRS and CDR2 YFSETQ. Trimming cost V 0 bases and J 2 bases; bases outside gene matches: 2. CDR3 length: 15 residues.

The chain couples TRBV5-8 to TRBJ1-1, with no clear D. CDR1 and CDR2 (germline): SGHTS, YDEGEE. The V end lost 0 bases, the J end lost 1 base, and 10 bases lay between the germline ends. The CDR3 covers 15 residues. The chain's CDR3 is CASSLGHNKNTEAFF. CDR3 in DNA: TGTGCCAGCAGCTTGGGACACAATAAGAACACTGAAGCTTTCTTT.

In this sample, this clone turned up once. The rearrangement joins TRBV9 to TRBJ2-2; 9 bases are a match to TRBD1. This CDR3 comprises 21 residues. The V gene's germline CDR1 is SGDLS and CDR2 YYNGEE. J was trimmed by 5 bases and V by 3 bases; bases with no gene match: 23. CDR3 sequence reads: CASSASEHVNRGRRNTGELFF. CDR3 DNA sequence: TGTGCCAGCAGCGCGAGCGAACATGTCAACAGGGGGCGCCGGAATACCGGGGAGCTGTTTTTT.

The rearrangement uses TRBV4-2 and TRBJ1-2, with TRBD1 matching 10 bases. Unmatched junction bases numbered 2, after V lost 4 bases and J lost 0 bases. This CDR3 has 15 amino acids. The germline gives CDR1 LGHNA, CDR2 YNFKEQ. For the CDR3, the DNA is TGTGCCAGCAGCCGGGACAGGGGAGCTAACTATGGCTACACCTTC. Its translation is CASSRDRGANYGYTF.

The V gene is TRBV7-7, the J gene TRBJ1-1; a weak D match, TRBD1 (6 bases). The CDR3 is made up of 15 amino acids. CDR1 and CDR2 (germline): SSHAT, FNYEAQ (reference sequence). V was cut by 5 bases and J by 4 bases, with 17 bases left in between. CDR3 in amino acids: CASSAFEGGSTEAFF. Here the CDR3 DNA reads TGTGCCAGCAGCGCCTTTGAGGGGGGATCCACTGAAGCTTTCTTT.

Only a few counts were recorded for this clone. This chain uses TRBV28 with TRBJ1-5; no clear D. The length of the CDR3 is 15 residues. V was clipped by 3 bases and J by 7 bases, with 16 bases between them. Germline CDR1 and CDR2: MDHEN and SYDVKM. The CDR3 protein is CASSFQDWGGQPQHF. CDR3 coding DNA: TGTGCCAGCAGTTTCCAGGACTGGGGAGGGCAGCCCCAGCATTTT.

The chain couples TRBV7-2 to TRBJ2-1; 14 bases map to TRBD2. The V and J ends lost 2 bases and 4 bases, in that order; junction bases with no gene match: 10. Germline V gene lookup returns CDR1 SGHTA and CDR2 FQGNSA. CDR3 length: 19 residues. In DNA form, the CDR3 reads TGTGCCAGCAGCTTAAGGACTAGCGGGGGGCGCCTCTCTTACAATGAGCAGTTCTTC. Translated, it gives CASSLRTSGGRLSYNEQFF.

The rearrangement uses TRBV2 and TRBJ2-7; 7 positions agree with TRBD2. Trimming at V came to 1 base and at J to 0 bases, leaving 3 bases not matched to a gene. Germline V lookup: CDR1 SNHLY, CDR2 FYNNEI. There are 15 residues in the CDR3. The CDR3 loop reads CASSEVGGSSYEQYF. DNA for the CDR3: TGTGCCAGCAGTGAAGTAGGCGGGAGCTCCTACGAGCAGTACTTC.

The rearrangement uses TRBV6-5 and TRBJ1-2, with D hard to call. Trimming took 4 bases from V and 8 from J, leaving 17 bases between them. Looked up from germline, CDR1 is MNHEY and CDR2 is SVGAGI. The CDR3 totals 14 residues. The CDR3 loop is CASSLAPFPGGYTF. Here the CDR3 DNA reads TGTGCCAGCAGTTTAGCACCGTTCCCGGGGGGCTACACCTTC.

The chain is built from TRBV19 and TRBJ2-3; D not resolved. This CDR3 spans 13 amino acids. V shed 4 bases and J shed 3 bases, with 8 bases lying between them. The germline gives CDR1 LNHDA, CDR2 SQIVND (reference sequence). CDR3 bases: TGTGCCAGTAGTAGCGGAATGACAGATACGCAGTATTTT. Its protein is CASSSGMTDTQYF.

The CDR3 spells CASSPIGTGYGYTF. The CDR3 region has the DNA TGTGCCAGCAGCCCCATCGGGACAGGCTATGGCTACACCTTC. The chain carries TRBV7-2 and TRBJ1-2; the match to TRBD1 covers 8 bases. Germline-derived CDR1 and CDR2 are SGHTA and FQGNSA. V lost 5 bases and J lost 4; bases outside the gene matches: 6. This CDR3 contains 14 residues.

V is TRBV27 and J is TRBJ2-3; a possible D gene is TRBD2 (6 bases). Germline CDR1 and CDR2: MNHEY and SMNVEV (reference sequence). CDR3 length equals 15 residues. V lost 7 bases, J lost 0 bases, and 14 bases lay in between. The CDR3, as DNA: TGTGCCAGCAACATCGGAGGGACCAGCACAGATACGCAGTATTTT. It yields the protein CASNIGGTSTDTQYF.

The rearrangement links TRBV7-9 to TRBJ2-5; no firm D call. The CDR3 is 12 amino acids. V lost 3 bases to trimming and J lost 4 bases, with 6 bases between them. Germline loops: CDR1 SEHNR, CDR2 FQNEAQ (reference sequence). The chain's CDR3 is CASSLVGETQYF. The DNA of the CDR3 is TGTGCCAGCAGCTTGGTCGGAGAGACCCAGTACTTC.

CDR3 coding DNA: TGTGCCAGCAGGAGTAGCGGGGGGGTTAGGAATGAGCAGTTCTTC. It yields the protein CASRSSGGVRNEQFF. V gene TRBV27 combines with J gene TRBJ2-1; 11 bases map to TRBD2. Trimming removed 6 bases from V and 7 bases from J; junction bases left unmatched: 8. The CDR3 spans 15 residues. CDR1 MNHEY and CDR2 SMNVEV come from the germline V gene (reference sequence).

This clone was seen a handful of times. The rearrangement joins TRBV6-2 or TRBV6-3 to TRBJ2-7; D is ambiguous. V was cut by 0 bases and J by 2 bases, with 5 bases left in between. The V gene's germline CDR1 is MNHEY and CDR2 SVGEGT. There are 13 residues in the CDR3. The CDR3 nucleotides read TGTGCCAGCAGTTACTCGCGAGCCTACGAGCAGTACTTC. This encodes CASSYSRAYEQYF.

This clone was recorded a few times. At one of its ends the junction is not consistent with the germline gene, which may arise from a read error. The chain links TRBV11-3 to TRBJ2-7; D unclear. Germline V CDR1 and CDR2: SGHNT, YENEEA. There are 16 residues in the CDR3. CDR3 protein: CASSLEERRIGYEQYF. The CDR3 DNA follows: TGTGCCAGCAGCCTAGAGGAACGTAGGATAGGTTACGAGCAGTACTTC.

The sample holds one count of this clone. V and J are TRBV5-5 and TRBJ2-1; no definite D call. There are 14 residues in the CDR3. Trimming pared 0 bases from V and 9 bases from J, leaving 13 bases between. Germline V gene data show CDR1 as SGHKS and CDR2 as YYEKEE (reference sequence). CDR3 amino acids: CASSLEDSEVEQFF. CDR3 coding DNA: TGTGCCAGCAGCTTGGAAGATAGTGAGGTTGAGCAGTTCTTC.